A selection of T cell receptor beta chains follows, all from one sample in a study of T-cell reconstitution after alpha-beta-depleted transplantation in children. TCRdb reprocessed the PCR reads via MiXCR and lists one record per CDR3 protein. This table has about 640,000 distinct CDR3 sequences, roughly 17% appearing once. Sample: PBMCs from the stem cell graft donor, taken from the stem cell graft. The origin of the receptors is a human donor who donated a stem cell graft to a child with acute myeloid leukemia. CDR3s include the opening cysteine and the closing phenylalanine or tryptophan. A D gene is named only where the DNA matches it firmly. The size of a clone is reported for some rows only, either as once, few or many, or as a class for expanded clones.

clone_size: -; j_call: TRBJ1-4; v_call: TRBV10-2; d_call: TRBD1; cdr3_aa: CAVRATGDPNEKLFF; cdr3_nt: TGCGCCGTTAGGGCTACAGGGGACCCTAATGAAAAACTGTTTTTT
clone_size: many; j_call: TRBJ2-7; v_call: TRBV5-6; d_call: -; cdr3_aa: CASSDFRGYYEQYF; cdr3_nt: TGTGCCAGCAGCGACTTCAGGGGATACTACGAGCAGTACTTC
clone_size: few; j_call: TRBJ2-2; v_call: TRBV12-3/TRBV12-4; d_call: -; cdr3_aa: CASSLQAYTGELFF; cdr3_nt: TGTGCCAGCAGTTTACAGGCTTACACCGGGGAGCTGTTTTTT
clone_size: many; j_call: TRBJ1-1; v_call: TRBV7-3; d_call: -; cdr3_aa: CASSLNRNTEAFF; cdr3_nt: TGTGCCAGCAGCTTAAACAGGAACACTGAAGCTTTCTTT
clone_size: many; j_call: TRBJ2-5; v_call: TRBV12-3/TRBV12-4; d_call: TRBD2; cdr3_aa: CASSGTSGDETQYF; cdr3_nt: TGTGCCAGCAGTGGGACTAGCGGGGATGAGACCCAGTACTTC
clone_size: few; j_call: TRBJ2-1; v_call: TRBV7-2; d_call: TRBD2; cdr3_aa: CASSPIAGGTYNEQFF; cdr3_nt: TGTGCCAGCAGCCCTATAGCGGGGGGAACATACAATGAGCAGTTCTTC
clone_size: many; j_call: TRBJ2-5; v_call: TRBV7-6; d_call: -; cdr3_aa: CASSLRVLETQYF; cdr3_nt: TGTGCCAGCAGCTTAAGGGTATTGGAGACCCAGTACTTC
clone_size: many; j_call: TRBJ2-1; v_call: TRBV5-6; d_call: -; cdr3_aa: CASSFLGVGNEQFF; cdr3_nt: TGTGCCAGCAGCTTCCTAGGAGTGGGGAATGAGCAGTTCTTC
clone_size: -; j_call: TRBJ1-1; v_call: TRBV29-1; d_call: TRBD1; cdr3_aa: CSVENDRGRAEAFF; cdr3_nt: TGCAGCGTGGAAAATGACAGGGGGCGAGCAGAAGCTTTCTTT
clone_size: few; j_call: TRBJ2-1; v_call: TRBV5-1; d_call: -; cdr3_aa: CASSYAAGSYNEQFF; cdr3_nt: TGCGCCAGCAGCTACGCGGCGGGGAGCTACAATGAGCAGTTCTTC
clone_size: -; j_call: TRBJ2-1; v_call: TRBV20-1; d_call: -; cdr3_aa: CSALGGLGNEQFF; cdr3_nt: TGCAGTGCTCTGGGCGGACTTGGGAATGAGCAGTTCTTC
clone_size: many; j_call: TRBJ2-1; v_call: TRBV7-9; d_call: -; cdr3_aa: CASSLTNSLNEQFF; cdr3_nt: TGTGCCAGCAGCTTGACAAATTCACTCAATGAGCAGTTCTTC
clone_size: -; j_call: TRBJ1-1; v_call: TRBV27; d_call: TRBD1; cdr3_aa: CASRLTGGLTEAFF; cdr3_nt: TGTGCCAGCAGGCTTACAGGGGGCCTAACTGAAGCTTTCTTT
clone_size: -; j_call: TRBJ2-1; v_call: TRBV2; d_call: TRBD1; cdr3_aa: CASSDRGSRNEQFF; cdr3_nt: TGTGCCAGCAGTGACAGGGGGAGTAGGAATGAGCAGTTCTTC
clone_size: -; j_call: TRBJ1-3; v_call: TRBV29-1; d_call: -; cdr3_aa: CSVDVETPGRGNTIYF; cdr3_nt: TGCAGCGTTGATGTTGAGACCCCCGGTCGAGGAAACACCATATATTTT
clone_size: -; j_call: TRBJ2-6; v_call: TRBV12-3/TRBV12-4; d_call: -; cdr3_aa: CASSPLLAGANVLTF; cdr3_nt: TGTGCCAGCAGCCCACTTCTGGCTGGGGCCAACGTCCTGACTTTC
clone_size: -; j_call: TRBJ1-5; v_call: TRBV12-3/TRBV12-4; d_call: -; cdr3_aa: CASTPGAQHF; cdr3_nt: TGTGCCAGCACTCCGGGGGCCCAGCATTTT
clone_size: -; j_call: TRBJ2-5; v_call: TRBV20-1; d_call: -; cdr3_aa: CSARERGGETQYF; cdr3_nt: TGCAGTGCTAGAGAAAGGGGCGGTGAGACCCAGTACTTC
clone_size: many; j_call: TRBJ1-2; v_call: TRBV13; d_call: -; cdr3_aa: CASSVGTSNYGYTF; cdr3_nt: TGTGCCAGCAGCGTAGGGACATCTAACTATGGCTACACCTTC
clone_size: few; j_call: TRBJ2-3; v_call: TRBV20-1; d_call: TRBD2; cdr3_aa: CSARVASGEAPTSTDTQYF; cdr3_nt: TGCAGTGCTAGAGTCGCTAGCGGGGAGGCCCCCACTAGCACAGATACGCAGTATTTT
clone_size: many; j_call: TRBJ1-2; v_call: TRBV20-1; d_call: -; cdr3_aa: CSARTVNYGYTF; cdr3_nt: TGCAGTGCTAGGACAGTTAACTATGGCTACACCTTC
clone_size: many; j_call: TRBJ1-6; v_call: TRBV7-2; d_call: -; cdr3_aa: CASSLNSPLHF; cdr3_nt: TGTGCCAGCAGTTTAAATTCACCCCTCCACTTT
clone_size: many; j_call: TRBJ1-5; v_call: TRBV6-1; d_call: TRBD1; cdr3_aa: CASGQGYNQPQHF; cdr3_nt: TGTGCCAGCGGACAGGGGTACAATCAGCCCCAGCATTTT
clone_size: -; j_call: TRBJ1-5; v_call: TRBV6-5; d_call: -; cdr3_aa: CASSYSYKSNQPQHF; cdr3_nt: TGTGCCAGCAGTTACTCCTATAAAAGCAATCAGCCCCAGCATTTT
clone_size: -; j_call: TRBJ2-3; v_call: TRBV13; d_call: -; cdr3_aa: CASSPRRGYTDTQYF; cdr3_nt: TGTGCCAGCAGCCCCCGGCGGGGTTACACAGATACGCAGTATTTT
clone_size: few; j_call: TRBJ1-1; v_call: TRBV12-5; d_call: -; cdr3_aa: CASGFVGEGAEAFF; cdr3_nt: TGTGCTAGTGGTTTTGTCGGGGAAGGCGCTGAAGCTTTCTTT
clone_size: -; j_call: TRBJ1-4; v_call: TRBV10-3; d_call: TRBD1; cdr3_aa: CAISPGQPNEKLFF; cdr3_nt: TGTGCCATCAGCCCGGGACAGCCTAATGAAAAACTGTTTTTT
clone_size: few; j_call: TRBJ2-2; v_call: TRBV7-2; d_call: TRBD1; cdr3_aa: CASSFGQGWTGELFF; cdr3_nt: TGTGCCAGCAGCTTTGGACAGGGGTGGACCGGGGAGCTGTTTTTT
clone_size: many; j_call: TRBJ2-5; v_call: TRBV6-6; d_call: -; cdr3_aa: CASGYWETQYF; cdr3_nt: TGTGCCAGCGGTTACTGGGAGACCCAGTACTTC
clone_size: -; j_call: TRBJ2-2; v_call: TRBV20-1; d_call: TRBD1; cdr3_aa: CSARDPRTGVPTGELFF; cdr3_nt: TGCAGTGCTAGAGATCCTAGGACAGGGGTCCCCACCGGGGAGCTGTTTTTT
clone_size: -; j_call: TRBJ2-1; v_call: TRBV9; d_call: TRBD2; cdr3_aa: CASSAGTSGGVGNEQFF; cdr3_nt: TGTGCCAGCAGCGCCGGGACTAGCGGGGGGGTGGGGAATGAGCAGTTCTTC
clone_size: many; j_call: TRBJ2-2; v_call: TRBV20-1; d_call: -; cdr3_aa: CSARDQGQGDTGELFF; cdr3_nt: TGCAGTGCTAGAGATCAGGGGCAGGGTGACACCGGGGAGCTGTTTTTT
clone_size: few; j_call: TRBJ1-5; v_call: TRBV7-2; d_call: -; cdr3_aa: CASSRGAVPWGPQHF; cdr3_nt: TGTGCCAGCAGCCGCGGGGCAGTCCCTTGGGGGCCCCAGCATTTT
clone_size: few; j_call: TRBJ1-5; v_call: TRBV7-8; d_call: -; cdr3_aa: CASSLARTYSNQPQHF; cdr3_nt: TGTGCCAGCAGCTTAGCGAGGACATATAGCAATCAGCCCCAGCATTTT